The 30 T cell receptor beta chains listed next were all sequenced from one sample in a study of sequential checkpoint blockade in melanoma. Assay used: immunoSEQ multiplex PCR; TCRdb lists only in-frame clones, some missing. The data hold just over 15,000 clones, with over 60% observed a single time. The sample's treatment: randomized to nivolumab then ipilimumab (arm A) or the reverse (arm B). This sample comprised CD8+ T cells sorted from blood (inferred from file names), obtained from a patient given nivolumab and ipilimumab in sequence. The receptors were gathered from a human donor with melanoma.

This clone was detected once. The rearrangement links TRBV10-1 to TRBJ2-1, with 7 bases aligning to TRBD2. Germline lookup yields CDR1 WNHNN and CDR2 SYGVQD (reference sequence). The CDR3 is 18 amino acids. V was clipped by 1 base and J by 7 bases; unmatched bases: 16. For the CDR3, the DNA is TGCGCCAGCAGTGAGTTTATAGGGTGGGAGGGCCTGATAAATGAGCAGTTCTTC. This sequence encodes CASSEFIGWEGLINEQFF.

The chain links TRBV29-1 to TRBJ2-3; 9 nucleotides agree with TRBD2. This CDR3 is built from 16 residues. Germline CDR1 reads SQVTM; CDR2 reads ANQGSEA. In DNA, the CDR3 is TGCAGTGTTACAAATTTACCGGGACTAGCTGTGGATACGCAGTATTTT. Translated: CSVTNLPGLAVDTQYF.

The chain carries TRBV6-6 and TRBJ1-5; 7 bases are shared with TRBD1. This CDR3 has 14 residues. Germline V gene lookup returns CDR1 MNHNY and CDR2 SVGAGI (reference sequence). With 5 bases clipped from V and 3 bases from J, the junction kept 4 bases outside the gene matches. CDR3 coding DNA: TGTGCCAGCAGTCCCGGGACAGTCAATCAGCCCCAGCATTTT. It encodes CASSPGTVNQPQHF.

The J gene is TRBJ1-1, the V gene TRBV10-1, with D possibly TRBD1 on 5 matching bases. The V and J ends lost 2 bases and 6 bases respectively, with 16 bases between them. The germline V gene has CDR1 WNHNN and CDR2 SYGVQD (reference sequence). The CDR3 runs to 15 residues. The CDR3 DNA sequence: TGCGCCAGCAGTGAGCCCTCCCAGGGTAAGGCTGAAGCTTTCTTT. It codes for CASSEPSQGKAEAFF.

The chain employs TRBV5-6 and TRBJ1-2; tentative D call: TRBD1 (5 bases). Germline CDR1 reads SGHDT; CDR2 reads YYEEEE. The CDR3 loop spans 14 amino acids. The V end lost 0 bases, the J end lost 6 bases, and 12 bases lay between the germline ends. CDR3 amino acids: CASSLASGYDGYTF. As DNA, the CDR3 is TGTGCCAGCAGCTTGGCTTCAGGGTATGATGGCTACACCTTC.

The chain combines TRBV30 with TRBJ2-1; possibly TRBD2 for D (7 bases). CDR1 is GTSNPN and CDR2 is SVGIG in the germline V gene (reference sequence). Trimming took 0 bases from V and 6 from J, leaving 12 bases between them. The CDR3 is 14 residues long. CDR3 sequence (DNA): TGTGCCTGGAGTGTAGGGGGGGCTGGCAATGAGCAGTTCTTC. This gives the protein CAWSVGGAGNEQFF.

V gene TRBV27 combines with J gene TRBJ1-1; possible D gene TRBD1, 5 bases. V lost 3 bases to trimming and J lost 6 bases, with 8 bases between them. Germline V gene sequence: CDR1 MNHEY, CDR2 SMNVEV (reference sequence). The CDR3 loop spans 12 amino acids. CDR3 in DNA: TGTGCCAGCAGTTTCGGGGGTTCTGAAGCTTTCTTT. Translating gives CASSFGGSEAFF.

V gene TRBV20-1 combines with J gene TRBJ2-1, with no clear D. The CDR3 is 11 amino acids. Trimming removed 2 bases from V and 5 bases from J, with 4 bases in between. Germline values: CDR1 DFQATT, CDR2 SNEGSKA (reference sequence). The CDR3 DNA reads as TGCAGTGCTAGATATAACAATGAGCAGTTCTTC. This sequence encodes CSARYNNEQFF.

The CDR3 protein is CASGLVQSLAGEYEQYF. The CDR3 nucleotides are TGTGCTAGTGGTTTGGTACAATCACTAGCGGGAGAGTACGAGCAGTACTTC. The chain joins TRBV12-5 to TRBJ2-7; 11 bases match TRBD2. The V segment lost 0 bases and the J segment 4 bases; nucleotides outside the gene matches: 8. The CDR3 is 17 residues long. Germline loops: CDR1 LGHNT, CDR2 FRNRAP.

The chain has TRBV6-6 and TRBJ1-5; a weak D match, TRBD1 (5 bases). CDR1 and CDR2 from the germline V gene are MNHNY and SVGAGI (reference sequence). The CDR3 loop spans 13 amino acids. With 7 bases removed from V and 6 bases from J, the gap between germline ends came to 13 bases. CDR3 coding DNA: TGTGCCAGCACTTTTTTGGGGCCTCAGCCCCAGCATTTT. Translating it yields CASTFLGPQPQHF.

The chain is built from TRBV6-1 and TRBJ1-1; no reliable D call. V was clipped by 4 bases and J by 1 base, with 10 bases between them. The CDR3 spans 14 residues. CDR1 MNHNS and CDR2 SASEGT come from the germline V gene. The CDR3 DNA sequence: TGTGCCAGCAGTGTCAGTAGCTCGAACACTGAAGCTTTCTTT. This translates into CASSVSSSNTEAFF.

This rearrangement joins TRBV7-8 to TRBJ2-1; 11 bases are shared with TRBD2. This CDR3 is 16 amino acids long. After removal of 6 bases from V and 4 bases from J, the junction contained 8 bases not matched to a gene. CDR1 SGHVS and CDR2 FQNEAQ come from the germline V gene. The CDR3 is CASRLTGTSGYNEQFF. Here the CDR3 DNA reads TGTGCCAGCAGGTTAACGGGGACTAGCGGTTACAATGAGCAGTTCTTC.

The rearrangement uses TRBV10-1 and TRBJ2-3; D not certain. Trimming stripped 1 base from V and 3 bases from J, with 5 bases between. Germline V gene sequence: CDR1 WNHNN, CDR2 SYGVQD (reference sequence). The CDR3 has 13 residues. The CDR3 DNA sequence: TGCGCCAGCAGTGAGTACCAGACAGATACGCAGTATTTT. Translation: CASSEYQTDTQYF.

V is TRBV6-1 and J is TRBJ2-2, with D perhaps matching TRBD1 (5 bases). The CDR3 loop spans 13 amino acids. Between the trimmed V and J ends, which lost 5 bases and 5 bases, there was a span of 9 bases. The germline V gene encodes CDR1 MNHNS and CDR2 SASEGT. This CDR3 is CASSIQETGELFF. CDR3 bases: TGTGCCAGCAGTATACAGGAGACCGGGGAGCTGTTTTTT.

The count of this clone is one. Written as DNA, the CDR3 is TGTGCCAGCAGCCCACGGGGGGGAACTGGGGCCAACGTCCTGACTTTC. It codes for CASSPRGGTGANVLTF. The V gene is TRBV11-3, the J gene TRBJ2-6, with 8 bases that match TRBD2. The CDR3 is 16 residues long. Germline lookup yields CDR1 SGHNT and CDR2 YENEEA. The J segment lost 2 bases and the V segment lost 5 bases, leaving 5 bases of the junction unmatched.

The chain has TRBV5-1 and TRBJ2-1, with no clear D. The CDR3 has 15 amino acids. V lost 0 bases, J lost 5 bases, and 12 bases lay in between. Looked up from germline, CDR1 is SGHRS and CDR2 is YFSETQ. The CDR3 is CASSLVIQQHNEQFF. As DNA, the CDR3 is TGCGCCAGCAGCTTGGTAATACAGCAACACAATGAGCAGTTCTTC. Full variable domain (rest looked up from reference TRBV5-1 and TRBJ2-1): KAGVTQTPRYLIKTRGQQVTLSCSPISGHRSVSWYQQTPGQGLQFLFEYFSETQRNKGNFPGRFSGRQFSNSRSEMNVSTLELGDSALYLCASSLVIQQHNEQFFGPGTRLTVL.

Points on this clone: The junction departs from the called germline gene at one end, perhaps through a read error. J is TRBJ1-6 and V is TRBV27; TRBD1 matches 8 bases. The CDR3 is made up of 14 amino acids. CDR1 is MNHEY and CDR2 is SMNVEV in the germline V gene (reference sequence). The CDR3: CASSMGQVNSPLPF. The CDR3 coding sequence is TGTGCCAGCAGTATGGGACAGGTTAATTCCCCCCTCCCCTTT.

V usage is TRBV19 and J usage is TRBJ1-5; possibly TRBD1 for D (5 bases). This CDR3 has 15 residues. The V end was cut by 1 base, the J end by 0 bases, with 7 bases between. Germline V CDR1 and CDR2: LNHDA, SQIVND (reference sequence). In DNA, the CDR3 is TGTGCCAGTAGTATAGCGGGGGGTAGCAATCAGCCCCAGCATTTT. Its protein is CASSIAGGSNQPQHF.

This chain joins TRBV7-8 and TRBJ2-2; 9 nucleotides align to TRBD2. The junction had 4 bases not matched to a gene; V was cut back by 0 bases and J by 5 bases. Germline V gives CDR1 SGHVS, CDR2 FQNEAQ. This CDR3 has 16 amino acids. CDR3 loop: CASSLAGGGVTGELFF. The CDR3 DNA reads TGTGCCAGCAGCTTAGCGGGCGGGGGGGTGACCGGGGAGCTGTTTTTT. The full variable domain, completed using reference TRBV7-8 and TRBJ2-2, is GAGVSQSPRYKVAKRGQDVALRCDPISGHVSLFWYQQALGQGPEFLTYFQNEAQLDKSGLPSDRFFAERPEGSVSTLKIQRTQQEDSAVYLCASSLAGGGVTGELFFGEGSRLTVL.

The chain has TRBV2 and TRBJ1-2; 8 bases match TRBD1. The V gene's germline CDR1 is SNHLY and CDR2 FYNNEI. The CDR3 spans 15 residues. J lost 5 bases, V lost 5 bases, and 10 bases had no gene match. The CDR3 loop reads CASSKDREVWYGYTF. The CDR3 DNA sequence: TGTGCCAGCAGTAAGGACAGGGAGGTTTGGTATGGCTACACCTTC.

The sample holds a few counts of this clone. The CDR3 is CASSLSLYQPQHF. For the CDR3, the DNA is TGTGCCAGCAGTTTATCGTTATATCAGCCCCAGCATTTT. The V gene is TRBV27, the J gene TRBJ1-5; D is uncertain. Trimming removed 0 bases at V and 5 bases at J, with 5 bases between. This CDR3 region has 13 residues. CDR1 is MNHEY and CDR2 is SMNVEV in the germline V gene (reference sequence).

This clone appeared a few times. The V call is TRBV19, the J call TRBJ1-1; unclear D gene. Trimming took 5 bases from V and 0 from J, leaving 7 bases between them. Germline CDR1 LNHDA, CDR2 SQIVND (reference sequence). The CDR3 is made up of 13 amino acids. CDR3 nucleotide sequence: TGTGCCAGTAGTTTCGCTATGAACACTGAAGCTTTCTTT. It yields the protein CASSFAMNTEAFF.

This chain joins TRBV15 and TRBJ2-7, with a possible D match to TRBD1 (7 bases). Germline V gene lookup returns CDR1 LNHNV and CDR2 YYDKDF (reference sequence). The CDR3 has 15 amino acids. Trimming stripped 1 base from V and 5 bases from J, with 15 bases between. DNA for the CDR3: TGTGCCACCAGCAGAGCTCCAGGGGGGTCGGACGAGCAGTACTTC. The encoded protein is CATSRAPGGSDEQYF. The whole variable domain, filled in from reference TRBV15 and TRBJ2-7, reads DAMVIQNPRYQVTQFGKPVTLSCSQTLNHNVMYWYQQKSSQAPKLLFHYYDKDFNNEADTPDNFQSRRPNTSFCFLDIRSPGLGDTAMYLCATSRAPGGSDEQYFGPGTRLTVT.

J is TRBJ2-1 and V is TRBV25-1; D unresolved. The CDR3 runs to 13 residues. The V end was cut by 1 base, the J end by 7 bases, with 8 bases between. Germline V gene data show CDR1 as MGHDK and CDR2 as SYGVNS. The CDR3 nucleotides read TGTGCCAGCAGTGAATCCTGGCCGAATGAGCAGTTCTTC. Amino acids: CASSESWPNEQFF.

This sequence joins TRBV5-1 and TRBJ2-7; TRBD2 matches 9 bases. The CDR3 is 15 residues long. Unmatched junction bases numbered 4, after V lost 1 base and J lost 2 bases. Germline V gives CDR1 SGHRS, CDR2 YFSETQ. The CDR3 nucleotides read TGCGCCAGCAGCTTGTTACCTAGCGGGACCTACGAGCAGTACTTC. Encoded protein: CASSLLPSGTYEQYF.

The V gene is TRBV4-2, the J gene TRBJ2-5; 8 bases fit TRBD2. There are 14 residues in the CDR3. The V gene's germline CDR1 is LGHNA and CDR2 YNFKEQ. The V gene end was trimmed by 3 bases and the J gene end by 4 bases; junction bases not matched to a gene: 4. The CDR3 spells CASSHSGGRETQYF. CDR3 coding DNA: TGTGCCAGCAGCCACTCGGGGGGGCGAGAGACCCAGTACTTC.

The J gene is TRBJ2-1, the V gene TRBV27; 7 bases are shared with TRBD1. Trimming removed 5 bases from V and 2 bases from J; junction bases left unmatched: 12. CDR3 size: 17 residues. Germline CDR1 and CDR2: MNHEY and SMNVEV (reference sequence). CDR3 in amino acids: CASSNWGQSPAYNEQFF. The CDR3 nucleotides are TGTGCCAGCAGTAATTGGGGACAGTCCCCCGCCTACAATGAGCAGTTCTTC.

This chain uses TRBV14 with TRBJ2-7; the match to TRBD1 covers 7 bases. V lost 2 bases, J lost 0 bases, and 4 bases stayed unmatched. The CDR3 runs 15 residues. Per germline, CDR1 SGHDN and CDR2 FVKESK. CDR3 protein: CASSQFRDSSYEQYF. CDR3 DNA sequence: TGTGCCAGCAGCCAATTCAGGGACAGCTCCTACGAGCAGTACTTC.

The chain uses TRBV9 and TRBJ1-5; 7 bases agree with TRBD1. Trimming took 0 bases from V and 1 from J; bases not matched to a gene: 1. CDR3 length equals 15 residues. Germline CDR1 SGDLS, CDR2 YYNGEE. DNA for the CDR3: TGTGCCAGCAGCGTAGCGGGACAGAGCAATCAGCCCCAGCATTTT. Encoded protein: CASSVAGQSNQPQHF.

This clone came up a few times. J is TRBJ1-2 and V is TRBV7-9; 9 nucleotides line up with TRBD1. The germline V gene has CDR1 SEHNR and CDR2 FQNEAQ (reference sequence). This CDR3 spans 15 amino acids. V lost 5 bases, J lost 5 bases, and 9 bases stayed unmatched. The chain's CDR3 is CASSRTDRGQYGYTF. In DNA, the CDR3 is TGTGCCAGCAGCCGCACGGACAGGGGCCAGTATGGCTACACCTTC.